The 13 T cell receptor beta chains below were found in one sample sequenced in a study of T cell responses to AZD1222 COVID-19 vaccine. Assay used: immunoSEQ multiplex PCR; TCRdb lists only in-frame clones, some missing. Of under 150,000 clones listed, approximately 91% are singletons. The source was peripheral blood, collected on day 0 of AZD1222 vaccination. The receptors here all came from an adult in good health.

This chain connects TRBV7-3 to TRBJ2-5; TRBD2 aligns across 12 bases. This CDR3 region has 15 residues. J gave up 5 bases and V 5 bases, and 6 bases lay outside the gene matches. Germline V CDR1 and CDR2: SGHTA, FQGTGA. The CDR3 protein is CASSRRLAGVETQYF. DNA of the CDR3: TGTGCCAGCAGCCGCCGACTAGCGGGGGTTGAGACCCAGTACTTC.

In DNA, the CDR3 is TGTGCCACCAAGGGTCCCCTTAGCACAGATACGCAGTATTTT. It encodes CATKGPLSTDTQYF. The gene calls are TRBV24-1 and TRBJ2-3; D not resolved. The germline V gene has CDR1 KGHDR and CDR2 SFDVKD. V lost 8 bases and J lost 0, with 11 bases in between. The CDR3 has 14 residues.

The V call is TRBV13, the J call TRBJ1-3; 7 bases map to TRBD1. This CDR3 has 14 residues. J gave up 5 bases and V 5 bases, and 6 bases lay outside the gene matches. The germline V gene encodes CDR1 PRHDT and CDR2 FYEKMQ (reference sequence). The CDR3 sequence: CASSMTGWRNTIYF. In DNA form, the CDR3 reads TGTGCCAGCAGCATGACAGGGTGGCGAAACACCATATATTTT.

The rearrangement uses TRBV4-2 and TRBJ1-4; D is ambiguous. V dropped 1 base and J dropped 8 bases, with 14 bases sitting between them. This CDR3 is 15 amino acids long. The germline V gene encodes CDR1 LGHNA and CDR2 YNFKEQ. The CDR3 region is CASSQGSLGWEKLFF. DNA of the CDR3: TGTGCCAGCAGCCAAGGGTCCTTAGGTTGGGAAAAACTGTTTTTT.

The chain links TRBV5-6 to TRBJ2-7; 7 nucleotides match TRBD2. The germline V gene encodes CDR1 SGHDT and CDR2 YYEEEE. The CDR3 length is 14 residues. Losses at the gene ends were 4 bases for V and 2 bases for J; bases not matched to a gene: 6. In DNA, the CDR3 is TGTGCCAGCAGCCCCGGTCGGGGGGCCTACGAGCAGTACTTC. It encodes CASSPGRGAYEQYF.

This chain joins TRBV6-5 and TRBJ1-1; D is possibly TRBD1 (6 bases). V lost 2 bases and J lost 2, with 15 bases in between. This CDR3 contains 16 residues. Germline CDR1 and CDR2: MNHEY and SVGAGI. The CDR3 reads CASSYITGTTNTEAFF. CDR3 nucleotide sequence: TGTGCCAGCAGTTACATAACCGGGACAACCAACACTGAAGCTTTCTTT.

The chain links TRBV6-1 to TRBJ2-2; D unresolved. The germline V and J ends were trimmed by 4 bases and 8 bases, with 14 bases remaining between them. The CDR3 spans 14 residues. Germline loops: CDR1 MNHNS, CDR2 SASEGT. The CDR3 reads CASSVLMEGGELFF. The CDR3 DNA sequence: TGTGCCAGCAGTGTTCTCATGGAAGGGGGGGAGCTGTTTTTT.

This clone has a single count. The CDR3 DNA is TGTGCCAGCAGCCCGGGTTTGGGGCTGGAAGAAAAACTGTTTTTT. It is translated as CASSPGLGLEEKLFF. The genes are TRBV9 and TRBJ1-4; D might be TRBD1 (5 bases). The CDR3 is made up of 15 amino acids. Per germline, CDR1 SGDLS and CDR2 YYNGEE. V was shortened by 4 bases and J by 8 bases, with 18 bases between the two germline ends.

This clone has just one count. This chain uses TRBV10-1 with TRBJ2-2, with D possibly matching TRBD2 (6 bases). The V gene's germline CDR1 is WNHNN and CDR2 SYGVQD (reference sequence). Trimming shortened V by 8 bases and J by 4 bases, and 17 bases separated the two germline ends. The CDR3 is 15 amino acids. CDR3 bases: TGCGCCAGCCCATCGGAGGGCCAGAGCACCGGGGAGCTGTTTTTT. Translated, it gives CASPSEGQSTGELFF.

This clone was detected only once. The CDR3 bases are TGCGCCAGCAGCCCAGGATTAGGGACAGGTTTTTCCTACGAGCAGTACTTC. The encoded protein is CASSPGLGTGFSYEQYF. The gene calls are TRBV5-1 and TRBJ2-7; 8 nucleotides line up with TRBD1. Germline V gives CDR1 SGHRS, CDR2 YFSETQ. The CDR3 is 17 residues long. Trimming removed 4 bases from V and 1 base from J; junction bases left unmatched: 13. Filled out from reference TRBV5-1 and TRBJ2-7, the complete variable domain reads KAGVTQTPRYLIKTRGQQVTLSCSPISGHRSVSWYQQTPGQGLQFLFEYFSETQRNKGNFPGRFSGRQFSNSRSEMNVSTLELGDSALYLCASSPGLGTGFSYEQYFGPGTRLTVT.

The V and J genes are TRBV5-5 and TRBJ1-5; D is ambiguous. CDR1 is SGHKS, CDR2 YYEKEE, per germline (reference sequence). The CDR3 loop spans 14 amino acids. Trimming left V 3 bases short and J 9 bases short, with 16 bases between. CDR3: CASSYGSGDWPQHF. The CDR3 DNA is TGTGCCAGCAGCTATGGGTCAGGCGACTGGCCCCAGCATTTT. The full variable domain, its missing parts supplied by reference TRBV5-5 and TRBJ1-5, is DAGVTQSPTHLIKTRGQQVTLRCSPISGHKSVSWYQQVLGQGPQFIFQYYEKEERGRGNFPDRFSARQFPNYSSELNVNALLLGDSALYLCASSYGSGDWPQHFGDGTRLSIL.

As for this clone: Sequence at one end of the junction differs from germline and may be a read error. The chain links TRBV4-3 to TRBJ2-6; no clear D. The germline gives CDR1 LGHNA, CDR2 YSLEER. The CDR3 has 13 residues. Here the CDR3 reads CASSQDRAYVLTF. The CDR3 region has the DNA TGCGCCAGCAGCCAAGATAGGGCCTACGTCCTGACTTTC.

The chain links TRBV21-1 to TRBJ2-1; the listed D gene, TRBD2, was not tested against the DNA. TRBV21-1 is recorded as a pseudogene. The CDR3 totals 12 residues. CDR3: CASSIRGNEQFF. The CDR3 region has the DNA TGTGCCAGCTCCATCCGGGGCAATGAGCAGTTCTTC.